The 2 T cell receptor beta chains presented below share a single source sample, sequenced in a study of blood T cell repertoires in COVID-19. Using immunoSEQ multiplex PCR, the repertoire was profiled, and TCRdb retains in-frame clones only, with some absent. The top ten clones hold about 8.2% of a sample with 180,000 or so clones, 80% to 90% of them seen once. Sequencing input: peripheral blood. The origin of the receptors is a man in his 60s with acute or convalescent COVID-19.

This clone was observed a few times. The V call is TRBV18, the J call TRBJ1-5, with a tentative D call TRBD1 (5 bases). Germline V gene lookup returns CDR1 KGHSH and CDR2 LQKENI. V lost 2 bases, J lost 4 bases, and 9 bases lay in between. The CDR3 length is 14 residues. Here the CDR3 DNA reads TGTGCCAGCTCACCAGGCAGGGAAAATCAGCCCCAGCATTTT. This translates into CASSPGRENQPQHF.

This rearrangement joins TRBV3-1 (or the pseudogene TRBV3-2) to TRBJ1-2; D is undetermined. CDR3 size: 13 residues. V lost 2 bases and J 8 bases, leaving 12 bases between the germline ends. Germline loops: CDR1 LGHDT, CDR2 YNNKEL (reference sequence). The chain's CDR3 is CASSQSQREGYTF. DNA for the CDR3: TGTGCCAGCAGCCAAAGTCAGAGGGAGGGCTACACCTTC.